This T cell receptor (beta chain) was documented in a study of cytomegalovirus exposure and HLA in healthy donors. Note on this clone: The target antigen is unknown.

Broader study findings: In a later analysis, specific HLA alleles were associated with 15,000 to 20,000 TCR beta sequences at a 0.05 false discovery rate.

The CDR3 extends over 15 amino acids. Germline V CDR1 and CDR2: SNHLY, FYNNEI. Between the trimmed V and J ends, which lost 6 bases and 1 base, there was a span of 15 bases. The study ran its PCR with 60 Vbeta and 13 Jbeta primers. TCRdb's copy holds only in-frame clones and misses some; the assay was immunoSEQ multiplex PCR. The listing contains about 130,000 clones. V and J are TRBV2 and TRBJ1-2; tentative D call: TRBD1 (5 bases). This sequence was found in a man aged 18 to 29 in good health and CMV-seronegative. Sequenced input: PBMCs. The CDR3 DNA reads TGTGCCAGCAGCCCCGATACAGGAAATAACTATGGCTACACCTTC. Translated: CASSPDTGNNYGYTF.